What follows describes a single T cell receptor beta chain. Its antigen is undetermined. The sample comes from a study of cytomegalovirus exposure and HLA in healthy donors. Study outcomes and limitations: Owing to their indistinguishability, certain V segments, notably TRBV6-2 and TRBV6-3, were excluded.

V lost 4 bases and J lost 5; bases outside the gene matches: 13. In germline, CDR1 is SNHLY, CDR2 FYNNEI. The CDR3 sequence is 18 residues long. This PCR relied on a set of 60 Vbeta primers and 13 Jbeta primers. TCRdb's table, derived via immunoSEQ multiplex PCR, lists solely in-frame clones and lacks some. Altogether approximately 150,000 clones are present, 84% being singletons, with the ten largest covering around 0.97%. The genes are TRBV2 and TRBJ2-2, with 10 bases matching TRBD1. The sample consisted of PBMCs. The origin of this receptor is a man younger than 45 in good health and CMV-seronegative. The CDR3 region has the DNA TGTGCCAGCAGTGGGGAGCGGGACAGGGGAATAGGGACCGGGGAGCTGTTTTTT. Its protein is CASSGERDRGIGTGELFF.